Listed below are T cell receptor beta chains from one sample, sequenced in a study of blood T cell repertoires in COVID-19. This table comes from immunoSEQ multiplex PCR, and its TCRdb copy is limited to in-frame clones, with some not included. The sample contains fewer than 250,000 clones, 90% of which appear only once. Sequencing was done on a sample of PBMCs or T cells enriched from blood (not recorded which). These receptors came from a man aged 25 to 40 who had been exposed to COVID-19. Both conserved end residues are part of each CDR3. A D gene is named only where the DNA matches it firmly. For some rows the clone size is stated as once, few or many, or as a class when expanded; others skip it.

>.|TRBJ1-1|once|TRBV6-5
CATPSSGFTEAFF
TGTGCCACCCCATCCTCAGGTTTCACTGAAGCTTTCTTT
>TRBD2|TRBJ2-5|.|TRBV5-3
CARSPGTSGGEGTQYF
TGTGCCAGAAGCCCCGGGACTAGCGGGGGGGAGGGGACCCAGTACTTC
>.|TRBJ2-1|.|TRBV4-3
CASSQDSRLGSREQFF
TGCGCCAGCAGCCAAGATTCTAGGTTAGGTAGCCGTGAGCAGTTCTTC
>.|TRBJ1-2|.|TRBV9
CASSVAGTNYGYTF
TGTGCCAGCAGCGTAGCCGGGACTAACTATGGCTACACCTTC
>.|TRBJ2-6|.|TRBV13
CASSPRPTGANVLTF
TGTGCCAGCAGCCCGAGGCCCACTGGGGCCAACGTCCTGACTTTC
>TRBD1|TRBJ2-5|.|TRBV5-1
CASSSGTGYETQYF
TGCGCCAGCAGCTCCGGGACAGGGTACGAGACCCAGTACTTC
>TRBD1|TRBJ2-7|.|TRBV29-1
CSVEGQGTYEQYF
TGCAGCGTTGAGGGACAGGGGACCTACGAGCAGTACTTC
>TRBD2|TRBJ2-1|.|TRBV18
CASSPPAGLVYNEQFF
TGTGCCAGCTCACCACCGGCGGGACTAGTGTACAATGAGCAGTTCTTC
>.|TRBJ1-2|.|TRBV25-1
CASRELTWGYTF
TGTGCCAGCAGAGAACTTACATGGGGCTACACCTTC
>TRBD2|TRBJ2-5|.|TRBV5-1
CASSLVVAGGTETQYF
TGCGCCAGCAGCTTGGTGGTAGCGGGGGGAACGGAGACCCAGTACTTC